Below are 31 T cell receptor beta chains sequenced from a single sample in a study of human versus mouse CDR3 diversity and MHC coevolution. Clones were read by immunoSEQ multiplex PCR, and TCRdb kept only the in-frame ones, dropping some. Of 60,000 or so clones detected, roughly 94% appear once; the ten largest clones hold approximately 17%. Sample: naive CD4+ T cells from blood. As for subset: CD45RO-negative CD62L-positive naive CD4 T cells. The receptor set was obtained from a person in their sixties or seventies in good health.

This clone was seen only once. Here the CDR3 DNA reads TGTGCCAGCAGCCCCAGGGGACTAGCGGGGACCGGGGAGCTGTTTTTT. Translated, it gives CASSPRGLAGTGELFF. V is TRBV9 and J is TRBJ2-2; 13 bases align to TRBD2. Trimming at V came to 4 bases and at J to 5 bases, leaving 5 bases not matched to a gene. Germline-derived CDR1 and CDR2 are SGDLS and YYNGEE. This CDR3 has 16 amino acids.

This sequence joins TRBV5-1 and TRBJ2-7; D not certain. V lost 0 bases, J lost 2 bases, and 9 bases lay in between. Per germline, CDR1 SGHRS and CDR2 YFSETQ. The CDR3 contains 14 residues. Written as DNA, the CDR3 is TGCGCCAGCAGCTTGGATCCCGCTACCTACGAGCAGTACTTC. This gives the protein CASSLDPATYEQYF. Based on the CDR3 plus reference TRBV5-1 and TRBJ2-7, the full variable domain is KAGVTQTPRYLIKTRGQQVTLSCSPISGHRSVSWYQQTPGQGLQFLFEYFSETQRNKGNFPGRFSGRQFSNSRSEMNVSTLELGDSALYLCASSLDPATYEQYFGPGTRLTVT.

This chain connects TRBV7-2 to TRBJ2-2; maybe TRBD2 (6 bases). The V and J ends lost 2 bases and 0 bases respectively, with 13 bases between them. The germline V gene has CDR1 SGHTA and CDR2 FQGNSA. There are 17 residues in the CDR3. The CDR3 sequence is CASSLPAGLSNTGELFF. The CDR3 bases are TGTGCCAGCAGCTTACCTGCGGGACTTTCGAACACCGGGGAGCTGTTTTTT.

The chain joins TRBV6-4 to TRBJ2-3; the match to TRBD2 covers 7 bases. The CDR3 totals 15 residues. V dropped 3 bases and J dropped 3; count of bases not matched to a gene: 6. Germline-derived CDR1 and CDR2 are MRHNA and SNTAGT. CDR3 loop: CASSDWAGATDTQYF. The CDR3 DNA reads as TGTGCCAGCAGTGATTGGGCGGGAGCTACAGATACGCAGTATTTT.

The chain employs TRBV29-1 and TRBJ2-7, with 9 bases aligning to TRBD2. After removal of 4 bases from V and 4 bases from J, the junction contained 2 bases not matched to a gene. Germline V gene data show CDR1 as SQVTM and CDR2 as ANQGSEA. The CDR3 has 12 amino acids. CDR3 nucleotide sequence: TGCAGCGTTGTAGCGGGAGTTTACGAGCAGTACTTC. This codes for CSVVAGVYEQYF.

The chain has TRBV7-9 and TRBJ2-1, with D maybe TRBD1 (5 bases). V dropped 1 base and J dropped 1 base, with 8 bases sitting between them. There are 15 residues in the CDR3. Germline CDR1 reads SEHNR; CDR2 reads FQNEAQ (reference sequence). DNA for the CDR3: TGTGCCAGCAGCTTAGGGGGCGCTTCCTACAATGAGCAGTTCTTC. Protein product: CASSLGGASYNEQFF.

The chain combines TRBV6-5 with TRBJ2-3, with 7 bases lining up with TRBD2. J gave up 6 bases and V 6 bases, and 6 bases lay outside the gene matches. The germline CDR1 and CDR2 sequences are MNHEY and SVGAGI. This CDR3 spans 13 amino acids. Here the CDR3 reads CASRRLARDTQYF. DNA for the CDR3: TGTGCCAGCAGACGACTAGCACGGGATACGCAGTATTTT.

The chain employs TRBV27 and TRBJ2-7; D possibly corresponds to TRBD1 (6 bases). The CDR3 is 12 residues long. V lost 6 bases and J 6 bases, leaving 12 bases between the germline ends. The germline gives CDR1 MNHEY, CDR2 SMNVEV (reference sequence). CDR3 residues: CASSLQGSEQYF. CDR3 DNA sequence: TGTGCCAGCAGCTTACAGGGAAGCGAGCAGTACTTC.

The chain joins TRBV19 to TRBJ2-2; TRBD2 is a possible D gene (5 bases). CDR3 length: 16 residues. Germline V CDR1 and CDR2: LNHDA, SQIVND (reference sequence). Trimming took 2 bases from V and 4 from J, leaving 14 bases between them. The CDR3 reads CASSISRARVTGELFF. The CDR3 DNA follows: TGTGCCAGTAGTATAAGTAGGGCGCGGGTCACCGGGGAGCTGTTTTTT. The whole variable domain, remainder taken from reference TRBV19 and TRBJ2-2, is DGGITQSPKYLFRKEGQNVTLSCEQNLNHDAMYWYRQDPGQGLRLIYYSQIVNDFQKGDIAEGYSVSREKKESFPLTVTSAQKNPTAFYLCASSISRARVTGELFFGEGSRLTVL.

This clone has just a few counts. This chain uses TRBV5-1 with TRBJ1-2, with D unresolved. CDR1 is SGHRS, CDR2 YFSETQ, per germline. The CDR3 covers 15 residues. The germline V and J ends were trimmed by 4 bases and 4 bases, with 17 bases remaining between them. The CDR3 spells CASSPEAGVVYGYTF. CDR3 nucleotide sequence: TGCGCCAGCAGCCCCGAGGCCGGGGTTGTCTATGGCTACACCTTC.

The CDR3 nucleotides read TGCAGCGTTGAAATCCCGGACAGAGGATATGGCTACACCTTC. Translation: CSVEIPDRGYGYTF. J is TRBJ1-2 and V is TRBV29-1; TRBD1 might be the D (6 bases). Germline V lookup: CDR1 SQVTM, CDR2 ANQGSEA. This CDR3 contains 14 residues. With 2 bases removed from V and 5 bases from J, the gap between germline ends came to 15 bases.

V gene TRBV6-5 combines with J gene TRBJ1-5, with 8 bases aligning to TRBD1. V was pared by 6 bases and J by 6 bases, with 10 bases of the junction left unmatched. Germline CDR1 reads MNHEY; CDR2 reads SVGAGI. This CDR3 spans 15 amino acids. Here the CDR3 DNA reads TGTGCCAGCAGAGCGGACAGGGAGCCGCGTCAGCCCCAGCATTTT. It yields the protein CASRADREPRQPQHF.

The genes are TRBV10-3 and TRBJ2-3, with 7 bases identical to TRBD2. CDR3 size: 13 residues. Trimming took 10 bases from V and 2 from J; bases not matched to a gene: 6. Per the germline V gene, CDR1 is ENHRY and CDR2 is SYGVKD. The CDR3, as DNA: TGTGCCACCGGGGGAGGGGTCACAGATACGCAGTATTTT. As protein: CATGGGVTDTQYF.

The V gene is TRBV6-1, the J gene TRBJ1-2; maybe TRBD1 (5 bases). Trimming removed 0 bases from V and 4 bases from J, with 9 bases in between. There are 14 residues in the CDR3. Germline CDR1 and CDR2: MNHNS and SASEGT. The CDR3 reads CASSEAGQGYGYTF. The DNA for the CDR3 is TGTGCCAGCAGTGAAGCGGGGCAGGGCTATGGCTACACCTTC.

The V call is TRBV5-1, the J call TRBJ2-1; D is unresolved. The V end lost 0 bases, the J end lost 7 bases, and 8 bases lay between the germline ends. This CDR3 has 13 amino acids. Germline V lookup: CDR1 SGHRS, CDR2 YFSETQ. The CDR3 reads CASSLDSTNEQFF. The CDR3 nucleotides are TGCGCCAGCAGCTTGGACTCGACAAATGAGCAGTTCTTC.

The chain employs TRBV19 and TRBJ1-5; 8 bases map to TRBD1. V dropped 3 bases and J dropped 6; count of bases not matched to a gene: 7. Per germline, CDR1 LNHDA and CDR2 SQIVND (reference sequence). The CDR3 length is 15 residues. The CDR3 here is CASSMPRGRSQPQHF. CDR3 DNA sequence: TGTGCCAGTAGTATGCCCAGGGGGCGTAGTCAGCCCCAGCATTTT.

The chain uses TRBV29-1 and TRBJ1-2, with D possibly being TRBD1 (5 bases). Per germline, CDR1 SQVTM and CDR2 ANQGSEA. The V end lost 1 base, the J end lost 9 bases, and 9 bases lay between the germline ends. CDR3 length: 11 amino acids. The CDR3 sequence: CSVEGGERYTF. In nucleotides, the CDR3 is TGCAGCGTTGAAGGGGGGGAACGCTACACCTTC. The full variable domain, with the rest looked up from reference TRBV29-1 and TRBJ1-2, is SAVISQKPSRDICQRGTSLTIQCQVDSQVTMMFWYRQQPGQSLTLIATANQGSEATYESGFVIDKFPISRPNLTFSTLTVSNMSPEDSSIYLCSVEGGERYTFGSGTRLTVV.

The V call is TRBV6-1, the J call TRBJ1-2; unclear D gene. Germline CDR1 is MNHNS and CDR2 is SASEGT. CDR3 length equals 13 residues. Trimming cost V 3 bases and J 0 bases, with 5 bases left between them. The CDR3 loop is CASSERANYGYTF. CDR3 DNA: TGTGCCAGCAGTGAGCGGGCTAACTATGGCTACACCTTC.

To note about this clone: Different DNA sequences within this sample yield the same CDR3. The chain recombines TRBV19 with TRBJ2-7, with 14 bases that match TRBD2. With V trimmed by 4 bases and J by 5 bases, 4 bases remained unmatched. CDR3 length: 15 residues. Germline lookup yields CDR1 LNHDA and CDR2 SQIVND (reference sequence). CDR3 in DNA: TGTGCCAGTAGTACGGGACTAGCGGGAGAAGACGAGCAGTACTTC. The encoded protein is CASSTGLAGEDEQYF.

The chain has TRBV7-8 and TRBJ1-3, with D tentatively TRBD1 (5 bases). CDR1 and CDR2 from the germline V gene are SGHVS and FQNEAQ. The CDR3 covers 15 residues. Between the trimmed V and J ends, which lost 3 bases and 0 bases, there was a span of 9 bases. CDR3 coding DNA: TGTGCCAGCAGCTTGAACAGGAACTCTGGAAACACCATATATTTT. As protein: CASSLNRNSGNTIYF.

Note on this clone: Additional DNA sequences in this sample encode the identical CDR3. The chain joins TRBV5-1 to TRBJ2-1; D is undetermined. Trimming cost V 2 bases and J 6 bases, with 18 bases left between them. This CDR3 has 16 amino acids. Germline CDR1 reads SGHRS; CDR2 reads YFSETQ. CDR3 residues: CASSFSTAGVGNEQFF. CDR3 DNA: TGCGCCAGCAGCTTTTCTACGGCTGGAGTTGGCAATGAGCAGTTCTTC.

The V gene is TRBV9, the J gene TRBJ1-3, with D tentatively TRBD1 (6 bases). V gave up 3 bases and J gave up 4 bases, with 14 bases separating them. The CDR3 totals 15 residues. The germline V gene encodes CDR1 SGDLS and CDR2 YYNGEE. The CDR3 DNA follows: TGTGCCAGCAGCGCTATTCAGGGGCCGGGAAACACCATATATTTT. It encodes CASSAIQGPGNTIYF.

The V call is TRBV14, the J call TRBJ2-3; a weak D match, TRBD2 (6 bases). From germline, CDR1 is SGHDN and CDR2 FVKESK. This CDR3 contains 15 residues. V was shortened by 4 bases and J by 0 bases, with 11 bases between the two germline ends. The CDR3 region is CASSPKGTSTDTQYF. DNA of the CDR3: TGTGCCAGCAGCCCGAAAGGGACTAGCACAGATACGCAGTATTTT.

The chain uses TRBV30 and TRBJ1-3, with D uncertain. The CDR3 loop spans 15 amino acids. Germline lookup yields CDR1 GTSNPN and CDR2 SVGIG (reference sequence). Trimming left V 4 bases short and J 0 bases short, with 13 bases between. CDR3 region: CAWKTGGISGNTIYF. As DNA, the CDR3 is TGTGCCTGGAAAACCGGCGGCATCTCTGGAAACACCATATATTTT. Complete variable domain (other parts from reference TRBV30 and TRBJ1-3): SQTIHQWPATLVQPVGSPLSLECTVEGTSNPNLYWYRQAAGRGLQLLFYSVGIGQISSEVPQNLSASRPQDRQFILSSKKLLLSDSGFYLCAWKTGGISGNTIYFGEGSWLTVV.

The rearrangement uses TRBV18 and TRBJ2-7, with a weak D call TRBD2 (5 bases). CDR1 is KGHSH and CDR2 is LQKENI in the germline V gene. The CDR3 covers 13 residues. V was cut by 2 bases and J by 4 bases, with 9 bases left in between. The CDR3 region has the DNA TGTGCCAGCTCACCAACCGGGGAATACGAGCAGTACTTC. Protein: CASSPTGEYEQYF.

This sequence joins TRBV6-1 and TRBJ2-1; weak D call: TRBD1 (6 bases). Trimming took off 3 bases at V and 6 bases at J, with 24 bases between the two ends. Germline CDR1 and CDR2: MNHNS and SASEGT. The CDR3 has 18 residues. Here the CDR3 reads CASSDRFDGTLWRNEQFF. In DNA, the CDR3 is TGTGCCAGCAGTGATCGTTTCGACGGGACACTATGGCGCAATGAGCAGTTCTTC.

The chain is built from TRBV10-1 and TRBJ2-2; D is perhaps TRBD1 (6 bases). This CDR3 contains 16 residues. Trimming cost V 0 bases and J 0 bases, with 8 bases left between them. Germline CDR1 WNHNN, CDR2 SYGVQD (reference sequence). The CDR3 loop is CASSESQGSNTGELFF. CDR3 sequence (DNA): TGCGCCAGCAGTGAGTCACAGGGATCGAACACCGGGGAGCTGTTTTTT.

The V and J genes are TRBV6-1 and TRBJ2-7, with TRBD1 matching over 9 bases. Germline V gene data show CDR1 as MNHNS and CDR2 as SASEGT. This CDR3 comprises 13 residues. With V trimmed by 6 bases and J by 3 bases, 3 bases remained unmatched. CDR3 in DNA: TGTGCCAGCAGGGACAGGGGTATCTACGAGCAGTACTTC. It codes for CASRDRGIYEQYF.

The chain links TRBV27 to TRBJ2-7; the D gene is possibly TRBD2 (5 bases). The CDR3 length is 16 residues. Germline lookup yields CDR1 MNHEY and CDR2 SMNVEV (reference sequence). Deletions cut 5 bases from V and 0 bases from J, with 17 bases between. Written as DNA, the CDR3 is TGTGCCAGCAGTCCAACCCGTAGCGCTGGCTCCTACGAGCAGTACTTC. The encoded protein is CASSPTRSAGSYEQYF.

V usage is TRBV12-5 and J usage is TRBJ1-1; D not certain. The CDR3 is made up of 11 amino acids. V was pared by 11 bases and J by 2 bases, with 9 bases between. Germline V gene lookup returns CDR1 LGHNT and CDR2 FRNRAP. The CDR3 DNA is TGTGCTGGAGCAGCAAACACTGAAGCTTTCTTT. This codes for CAGAANTEAFF.

The chain combines TRBV7-9 with TRBJ1-2; D call uncertain. The length of the CDR3 is 14 residues. Germline V CDR1 and CDR2: SEHNR, FQNEAQ (reference sequence). Trimming shortened V by 2 bases and J by 4 bases, and 11 bases separated the two germline ends. CDR3 in DNA: TGTGCCAGCAGCTTACCCGAGGAGGTCTATGGCTACACCTTC. It is translated as CASSLPEEVYGYTF.